This TCR beta chain is from a study of shared clonotypes between healthy human individuals. As defined, naive CD8 cells were CD45RO-negative and positively selected for CCR7, with terminally differentiated effector memory CD45RA+ cells excluded. The method was immunoSEQ multiplex PCR; TCRdb's version includes in-frame clones alone and lacks a portion of them. The table records 1.5 million to 2.5 million clones, approximately 94% of them present only once. In germline, CDR1 is SGDLS, CDR2 YYNGEE. CDR3 size: 14 residues. Deletions cut 1 base from V and 2 bases from J, with 10 bases between. The sequenced material came from naive CD8+ T cells sorted from blood. J is TRBJ2-7 and V is TRBV9; D perhaps matches TRBD2 (7 bases). The TCR comes from a man between 18 and 35 years old in good health. CDR3 protein: CASSVFGGPYEQYF. The CDR3 region has the DNA TGTGCCAGCAGCGTATTCGGGGGGCCCTACGAGCAGTACTTC.